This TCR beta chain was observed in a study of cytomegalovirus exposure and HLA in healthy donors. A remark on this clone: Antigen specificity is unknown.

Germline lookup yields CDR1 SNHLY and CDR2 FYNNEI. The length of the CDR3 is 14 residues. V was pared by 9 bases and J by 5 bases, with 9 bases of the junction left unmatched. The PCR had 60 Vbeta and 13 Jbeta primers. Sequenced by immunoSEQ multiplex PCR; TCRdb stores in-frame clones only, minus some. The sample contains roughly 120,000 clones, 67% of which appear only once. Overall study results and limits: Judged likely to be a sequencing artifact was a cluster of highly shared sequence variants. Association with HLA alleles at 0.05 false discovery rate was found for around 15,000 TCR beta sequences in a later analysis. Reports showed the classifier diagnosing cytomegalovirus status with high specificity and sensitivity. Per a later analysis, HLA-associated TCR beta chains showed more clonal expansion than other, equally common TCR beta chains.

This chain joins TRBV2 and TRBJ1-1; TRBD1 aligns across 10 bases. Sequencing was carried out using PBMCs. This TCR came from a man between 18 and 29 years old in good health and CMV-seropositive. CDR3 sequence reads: CARWDRGWITEAFF. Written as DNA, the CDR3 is TGTGCCAGATGGGACAGGGGATGGATTACTGAAGCTTTCTTT.